One sample yielded the 21 T cell receptor beta chains listed below, sequenced in a study of T cells after somatic rescue of genetic block. The table came from immunoSEQ multiplex PCR; TCRdb's copy has only in-frame clones and leaves some out. The repertoire holds tens of thousands of clones, with about 90% as singletons. The sample was peripheral blood mononuclear cells (PBMCs). The source is a man aged 35 to 55.

The V call is TRBV6-6, the J call TRBJ1-2; 7 nucleotides align to TRBD1. Germline CDR1 is MNHNY and CDR2 is SVGAGI (reference sequence). Trimming cost V 6 bases and J 8 bases; bases outside gene matches: 9. The CDR3 consists of 13 residues. The CDR3 here is CASRLPTGKGYTF. CDR3 nucleotides: TGTGCCAGCAGACTCCCGACAGGGAAGGGCTACACCTTC.

This chain links TRBV11-2 with TRBJ2-2; D not certain. CDR3 size: 13 residues. In germline, CDR1 is SGHAT, CDR2 FQNNGV. Trimming shortened V by 5 bases and J by 0 bases, and 4 bases separated the two germline ends. CDR3 residues: CASSRTNTGELFF. The CDR3 DNA reads TGTGCCAGCAGCAGAACGAACACCGGGGAGCTGTTTTTT.

The chain has TRBV10-3 and TRBJ1-2; a possible D gene is TRBD1 (6 bases). The germline V gene has CDR1 ENHRY and CDR2 SYGVKD. This CDR3 is 13 amino acids long. V gave up 9 bases and J gave up 3 bases, with 14 bases separating them. The CDR3 protein is CAIGGAMDYGYTF. CDR3 bases: TGTGCCATTGGGGGGGCCATGGACTATGGCTACACCTTC.

V gene TRBV2 combines with J gene TRBJ1-4; 8 positions match TRBD1. J was trimmed by 7 bases and V by 4 bases; bases with no gene match: 5. Germline V lookup: CDR1 SNHLY, CDR2 FYNNEI. CDR3 length: 14 residues. CDR3 loop: CASSAGQGGEKLFF. DNA for the CDR3: TGTGCCAGCAGTGCAGGACAGGGAGGTGAAAAACTGTTTTTT.

This sequence joins TRBV16 and TRBJ2-1, with 9 bases aligning to TRBD1. Trimming took 4 bases from V and 3 from J; bases not matched to a gene: 7. Per germline, CDR1 KGHSY and CDR2 FQNENV. This CDR3 is 16 amino acids long. CDR3 DNA: TGTGCCAGCAGCCCTCGGGCGGGACAGGGCTACAATGAGCAGTTCTTC. Translation: CASSPRAGQGYNEQFF.

This clone has just one count. The chain recombines TRBV9 with TRBJ1-4; TRBD1 aligns across 9 bases. Trimming cost V 4 bases and J 5 bases; bases outside gene matches: 6. The CDR3 covers 15 residues. Per the germline V gene, CDR1 is SGDLS and CDR2 is YYNGEE. CDR3 residues: CASSIRQGENEKLFF. Here the CDR3 DNA reads TGTGCCAGCAGCATCAGACAGGGGGAGAATGAAAAACTGTTTTTT.

As to this clone: Other DNA sequences in this sample translate to the same CDR3. This chain uses TRBV4-3 with TRBJ2-2; TRBD2 matches at 7 bases. Germline V gives CDR1 LGHNA, CDR2 YSLEER. After removal of 2 bases from V and 13 bases from J, the junction contained 7 bases not matched to a gene. The length of the CDR3 is 13 residues. The CDR3 DNA reads TGCGCCAGCAGCCAACGGCTGGGAGGGTTGCTGTTTTTT. Its translation is CASSQRLGGLLFF.

J is TRBJ1-2 and V is TRBV27, with 10 positions matching TRBD1. Germline V gene lookup returns CDR1 MNHEY and CDR2 SMNVEV (reference sequence). The trim removed 6 bases at V and 5 bases at J, leaving 3 bases unmatched. The length of the CDR3 is 13 residues. The CDR3, as DNA: TGTGCCAGCAGGGGGACAGGGGTTTATGGCTACACCTTC. Protein sequence: CASRGTGVYGYTF.

CDR3 sequence: CASSGTANYGYTF. DNA for the CDR3: TGTGCCAGCAGTGGGACAGCTAACTATGGCTACACCTTC. The chain carries TRBV6-6 and TRBJ1-2; 7 positions agree with TRBD1. Germline V gene lookup returns CDR1 MNHNY and CDR2 SVGAGI (reference sequence). This CDR3 spans 13 amino acids. Trimming cost V 5 bases and J 0 bases; bases outside gene matches: 0.

J is TRBJ2-5 and V is TRBV2; tentatively, D is TRBD2 (5 bases). V lost 8 bases and J 4 bases, leaving 14 bases between the germline ends. Germline V gene data show CDR1 as SNHLY and CDR2 as FYNNEI. The length of the CDR3 is 13 residues. The CDR3 protein is CASEDSAAETQYF. The CDR3 DNA reads as TGTGCCAGCGAGGACTCCGCCGCAGAGACCCAGTACTTC.

CDR3 amino acids: CASSTRGYNEQFF. CDR3 nucleotides: TGTGCCAGCAGTACGCGGGGGTACAATGAGCAGTTCTTC. The V gene is TRBV2, the J gene TRBJ2-1; the match to TRBD2 covers 7 bases. Germline V lookup: CDR1 SNHLY, CDR2 FYNNEI. CDR3 length: 13 amino acids. J lost 4 bases, V lost 5 bases, and 2 bases had no gene match.

In DNA form, the CDR3 reads TGTGCTAGTGGTTCGTGGGGGGGGACAGGGAACTATGGCTACACCTTC. It yields the protein CASGSWGGTGNYGYTF. The V call is TRBV12-5, the J call TRBJ1-2, with 9 nucleotides matching TRBD1. Trimming at V came to 4 bases and at J to 2 bases, leaving 8 bases not matched to a gene. CDR1 and CDR2 (germline): LGHNT, FRNRAP. This CDR3 has 16 residues.

The chain carries TRBV5-5 and TRBJ1-5; D not resolved. Germline CDR1 reads SGHKS; CDR2 reads YYEKEE (reference sequence). CDR3 length equals 14 residues. V gave up 1 base and J gave up 0 bases, with 5 bases separating them. CDR3 coding DNA: TGTGCCAGCAGCTTGTTGCCTAGCAATCAGCCCCAGCATTTT. It codes for CASSLLPSNQPQHF.

CDR3 sequence (DNA): TGTGCCCGCATCGACGGGGGCTATGGCTACACCTTC. Its protein is CARIDGGYGYTF. The chain recombines TRBV6-5 with TRBJ1-2; the D gene is possibly TRBD1 (5 bases). Germline loops: CDR1 MNHEY, CDR2 SVGAGI. This CDR3 is built from 12 residues. The ends were cut back, 11 bases at V and 4 bases at J, with 14 bases in the middle.

The chain carries TRBV5-4 and TRBJ1-3; 7 positions match TRBD1. V dropped 2 bases and J dropped 6; count of bases not matched to a gene: 8. The germline V gene encodes CDR1 SGHNT and CDR2 YYREEE (reference sequence). The CDR3 covers 15 residues. For the CDR3, the DNA is TGTGCCAGCAGCTTTGATCCGGACAGGCCAAACACCATATATTTT. It translates to CASSFDPDRPNTIYF. The variable domain in full, with the rest retrieved from reference TRBV5-4 and TRBJ1-3, is ETGVTQSPTHLIKTRGQQVTLRCSSQSGHNTVSWYQQALGQGPQFIFQYYREEENGRGNFPPRFSGLQFPNYSSELNVNALELDDSALYLCASSFDPDRPNTIYFGEGSWLTVV.

The chain recombines TRBV27 with TRBJ1-5; D is undetermined. The ends were cut back, 5 bases at V and 0 bases at J, with 11 bases in the middle. The CDR3 spans 15 residues. The V gene's germline CDR1 is MNHEY and CDR2 SMNVEV (reference sequence). CDR3: CASSPRLFSNQPQHF. The CDR3 DNA reads TGTGCCAGCAGTCCGCGGCTTTTTAGCAATCAGCCCCAGCATTTT.

This clone was recorded only once. The genes are TRBV7-8 and TRBJ2-3; maybe TRBD2 (6 bases). The CDR3 has 18 residues. Germline CDR1 SGHVS, CDR2 FQNEAQ. Between the trimmed V and J ends, which lost 2 bases and 3 bases, there was a span of 21 bases. The CDR3 sequence: CASSLRGNRVIVTDTQYF. CDR3 in DNA: TGTGCCAGCAGCTTACGCGGGAATAGGGTAATAGTAACAGATACGCAGTATTTT.

This clone was seen once. The chain employs TRBV19 and TRBJ2-5, with 7 bases that match TRBD2. The J call may be faulty, since TRBJ2-7 better matches the DNA end. This CDR3 has 14 amino acids. The germline V gene has CDR1 LNHDA and CDR2 SQIVND (reference sequence). CDR3 DNA sequence: TGTGCCAGTAGTAAAACTCTAGCGGACTACGAGCAGTACTTC. Translated: CASSKTLADYEQYF.

V and J are TRBV11-1 and TRBJ1-2; 9 nucleotides match TRBD1. The germline gives CDR1 SGHAT, CDR2 FQDESV (reference sequence). The ends lost 5 bases at V and 6 bases at J; junction bases unmatched: 4. The CDR3 consists of 13 residues. CDR3 protein: CASSQGQGNGYTF. The CDR3, as DNA: TGTGCCAGCAGCCAGGGACAGGGAAATGGCTACACCTTC.

The genes are TRBV25-1 and TRBJ2-7; TRBD1 aligns across 8 bases. This CDR3 is built from 15 residues. Germline CDR1 MGHDK, CDR2 SYGVNS. V was pared by 3 bases and J by 7 bases, with 11 bases of the junction left unmatched. Here the CDR3 reads CASSDDRGPTGEQYF. The CDR3 DNA is TGTGCCAGCAGTGACGACAGGGGACCTACGGGGGAGCAGTACTTC.

The V and J genes are TRBV27 and TRBJ2-1; 8 bases agree with TRBD2. Germline CDR1 MNHEY, CDR2 SMNVEV (reference sequence). The CDR3 is 15 amino acids. V shed 7 bases, J shed 10 bases, and the junction held 15 bases outside the gene matches. CDR3 in amino acids: CASNKLGLGAWEQFF. The DNA for the CDR3 is TGTGCCAGCAATAAACTGGGACTAGGAGCTTGGGAGCAGTTCTTC.